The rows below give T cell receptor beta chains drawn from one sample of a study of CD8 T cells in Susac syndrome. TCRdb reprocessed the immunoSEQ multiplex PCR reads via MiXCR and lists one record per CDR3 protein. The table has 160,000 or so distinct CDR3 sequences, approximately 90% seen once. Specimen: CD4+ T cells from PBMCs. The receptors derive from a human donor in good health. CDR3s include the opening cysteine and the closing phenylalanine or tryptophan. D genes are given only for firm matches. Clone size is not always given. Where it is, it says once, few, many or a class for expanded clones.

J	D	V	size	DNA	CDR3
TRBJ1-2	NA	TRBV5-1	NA	TGCGCCAGCTGGAATTCAGGGACTAACTATGGCTACACCTTC	CASWNSGTNYGYTF
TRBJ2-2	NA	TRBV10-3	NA	TGTGCCATCAGTGAATGGGGGGCCCCCGGGGAGCTGTTTTTT	CAISEWGAPGELFF
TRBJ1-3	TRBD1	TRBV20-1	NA	TGCAGTGCTAGAGGGCGGACAGGGAGTGGAAACACCATATATTTT	CSARGRTGSGNTIYF
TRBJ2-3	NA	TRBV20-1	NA	TGCAGTGCTAGAGATCGTGTGGGGAGCACAGATACGCAGTATTTT	CSARDRVGSTDTQYF
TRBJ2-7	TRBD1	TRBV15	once	TGTGCCACCAGCAGAGATAGGGACAGGGACTACGAGCAGTACTTC	CATSRDRDRDYEQYF
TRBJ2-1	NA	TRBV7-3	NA	TGTGCCAGCAGCCGAGACCGGGACCTCACCTTCTTC	CASSRDRDLTFF
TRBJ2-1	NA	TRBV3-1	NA	TGTGCCAGCAGCCAAGAGTCCCCAGGGGAGCAGTTCTTC	CASSQESPGEQFF
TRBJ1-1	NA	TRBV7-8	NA	TGTGCCAGCGGATCGGGGGGTCTGAACACTGAAGCTTTCTTT	CASGSGGLNTEAFF
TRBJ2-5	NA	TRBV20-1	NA	TGCAGTGCTAGCGGGCGGGCACAAGAGACCCAGTACTTC	CSASGRAQETQYF
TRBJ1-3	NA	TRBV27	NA	TGTGCCAGCGGAGGTCGAACAGCCTCTGGAAACACCATATATTTT	CASGGRTASGNTIYF
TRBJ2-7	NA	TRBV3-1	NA	TGTGCCAGCAGCCAAGGCCCGGGGGAGCAGTACTTC	CASSQGPGEQYF
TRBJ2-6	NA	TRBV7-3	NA	TGTGCCAGCAGCCCCGGGGGGGCCAACGTCCTGACTTTC	CASSPGGANVLTF
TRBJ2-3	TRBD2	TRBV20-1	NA	TGCAGTGCTAGCCCGGCGGGAGGGGCAGATACGCAGTATTTT	CSASPAGGADTQYF
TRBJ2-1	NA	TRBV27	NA	TGTGCCAGCAGCCCCCCTCAAAGCTCCTACAATGAGCAGTTCTTC	CASSPPQSSYNEQFF
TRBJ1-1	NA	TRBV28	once	TGTGCCAGCAGGCCGACAGTTCTCACTGAAGCTTTCTTT	CASRPTVLTEAFF
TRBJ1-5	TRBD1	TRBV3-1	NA	TGTGCCAGCAGCCCCCGGACAGGGCCCAATCAGCCCCAGCATTTT	CASSPRTGPNQPQHF
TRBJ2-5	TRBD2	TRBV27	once	TGTGCCAGCCCTAGAGTCGGGGGGGGCCGTGAGACCCAGTACTTC	CASPRVGGGRETQYF
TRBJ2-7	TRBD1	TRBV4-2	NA	TGTGCCAGCAGCCCGCTAGGACAGGGGAACGAGCAGTACTTC	CASSPLGQGNEQYF
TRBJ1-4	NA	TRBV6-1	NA	TGTGCCAGCGGACCTGATGAAAAACTGTTTTTT	CASGPDEKLFF
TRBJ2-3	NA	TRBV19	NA	TGTGCCAGTAGTATCCGACAGGACCCAAGCACAGATACGCAGTATTTT	CASSIRQDPSTDTQYF
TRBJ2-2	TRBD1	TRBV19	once	TGTGCCAGTAGTTTATGGACAGGAGCTCCGAACACCGGGGAGCTGTTTTTT	CASSLWTGAPNTGELFF
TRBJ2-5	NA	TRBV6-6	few	TGTGCCAGCAGTTACTTGGAGACCCAGTACTTC	CASSYLETQYF
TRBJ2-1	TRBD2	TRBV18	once	TGTGCCAGCTCTTCCCAAGCGGGGGTCAACAATGAGCAGTTCTTC	CASSSQAGVNNEQFF
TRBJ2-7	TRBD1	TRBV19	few	TGTGCCAGTAGATCGACAGGGGGGGGCGGCGAGCAGTACTTC	CASRSTGGGGEQYF
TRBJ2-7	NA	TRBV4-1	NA	TGCGCCAGCAGCCAAGAGGGGAGGGGCAGGGGCTTCACCTACGAGCAGTACTTC	CASSQEGRGRGFTYEQYF
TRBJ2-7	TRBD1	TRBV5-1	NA	TGCGCCAGCAGCTTGGCGGCAGGGGGCCAATACGAGCAGTACTTC	CASSLAAGGQYEQYF
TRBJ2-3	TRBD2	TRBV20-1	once	TGCAGTGCTAGGGGGAGGGGACCCAATGGAGATACGCAGTATTTT	CSARGRGPNGDTQYF
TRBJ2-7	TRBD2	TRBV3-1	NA	TGTGCCAGCAGCCAAGATCCCGGGACTAGTAGGTACGAGCAGTACTTC	CASSQDPGTSRYEQYF
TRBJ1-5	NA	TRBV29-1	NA	TGCAGCGGGGGGGAGAGAAATCAGCCCCAGCATTTT	CSGGERNQPQHF
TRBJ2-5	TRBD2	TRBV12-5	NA	TGTGCTAGTGGTCCGGGACTAGCGGGAGGAGAGACCCAGTACTTC	CASGPGLAGGETQYF
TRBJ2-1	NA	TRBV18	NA	TGTGCCAGCTCACCACCGGACCCCCGGGAGCAGTTCTTC	CASSPPDPREQFF
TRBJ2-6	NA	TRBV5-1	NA	TGCGCCAGCAGCTCGCCGGGTCTATCTGGGGCCAACGTCCTGACTTTC	CASSSPGLSGANVLTF
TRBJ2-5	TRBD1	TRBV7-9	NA	TGTGCCAGCAGCTCGGCGAGGGACAGTAAGGGGACCCAGTACTTC	CASSSARDSKGTQYF
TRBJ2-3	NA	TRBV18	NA	TGTGCCAGCTCACCCTTTAATCAGGGGACCGTTAAGGATACGCAGTATTTT	CASSPFNQGTVKDTQYF
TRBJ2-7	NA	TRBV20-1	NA	TGCAGTGCTAGAGACGCCGTTTGGGGGGACTACGAGCAGTACTTC	CSARDAVWGDYEQYF
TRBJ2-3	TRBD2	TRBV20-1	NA	TGCAGTGCTAGCCCGGGACTAGCGAGGGGGACGCAGTATTTT	CSASPGLARGTQYF
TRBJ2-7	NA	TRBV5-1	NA	TGCGCCAGCAGCTTGGCCGAGGGGCCCTACGAGCAGTACTTC	CASSLAEGPYEQYF
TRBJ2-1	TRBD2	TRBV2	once	TGTGCCAGCAGTGAAGTTGGGGGAGGGTACAATGAGCAGTTCTTC	CASSEVGGGYNEQFF
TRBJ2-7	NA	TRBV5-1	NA	TGCGCCAGCAAGGGTACCTACGAGCAGTACTTC	CASKGTYEQYF
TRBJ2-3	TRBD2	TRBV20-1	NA	TGCAGTGCTAGGGTGACTAGCGGTACAGATACGCAGTATTTT	CSARVTSGTDTQYF
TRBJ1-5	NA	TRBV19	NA	TGTGCCAGTAGTACCTTACCAGGTTCGGATCAGCCCCAGCATTTT	CASSTLPGSDQPQHF
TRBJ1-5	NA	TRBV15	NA	TGTGCCACCAGCAGAGACGTCGGGCAGCCCCAGCATTTT	CATSRDVGQPQHF
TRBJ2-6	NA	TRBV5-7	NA	TGTGCCAGCTACGCCTATCTTGGCGTACAAAGTCGGGCCAACGTCCTGACTTTC	CASYAYLGVQSRANVLTF
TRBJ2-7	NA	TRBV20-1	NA	TGCAGTGCCGCCCCGGGGGTCTACGAGCAGTACTTC	CSAAPGVYEQYF
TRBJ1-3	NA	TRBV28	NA	TGTGCCAGCAGTCCGTCCCTCGGGGGGACTGGAAACACCATATATTTT	CASSPSLGGTGNTIYF
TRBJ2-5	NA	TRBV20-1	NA	TGCAGTGCCACAGGCGGAGGCCTCCAAGAGACCCAGTACTTC	CSATGGGLQETQYF
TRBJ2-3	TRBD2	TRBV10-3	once	TGTGCCATCAGTCCTCGAAGGACTAGCGGCTACACAGATACGCAGTATTTT	CAISPRRTSGYTDTQYF
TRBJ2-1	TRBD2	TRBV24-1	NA	TGTGCCACCAGTGATTTGCAGCTCCGGGAGGGTTACAATGAGCAGTTCTTC	CATSDLQLREGYNEQFF
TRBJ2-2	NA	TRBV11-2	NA	TGTGCCAGCAGCTTGGACAGCATGAACACCGGGGAGCTGTTTTTT	CASSLDSMNTGELFF
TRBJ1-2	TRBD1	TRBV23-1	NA	TGCGCCAGCAGTCTACTGACAGGGGGCTATCTAACTAATGGCTACACCTTC	CASSLLTGGYLTNGYTF
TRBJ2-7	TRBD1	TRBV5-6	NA	TGTGCCAGCAGCTCGGGCTATACAGGGGTCTACGAGCAGTACTTC	CASSSGYTGVYEQYF
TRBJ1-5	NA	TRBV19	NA	TGTGCCAGTAGTGTCACAGGGTTTCAGCCCCAGCATTTT	CASSVTGFQPQHF
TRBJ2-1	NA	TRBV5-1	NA	TGCGCCAGCAGCTTGGTTGGGGGACTCTCCTACAATGAGCAGTTCTTC	CASSLVGGLSYNEQFF
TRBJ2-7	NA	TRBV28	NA	TGTGCCAGCAGTTTATCTGGGAAGTACGAGCAGTACTTC	CASSLSGKYEQYF
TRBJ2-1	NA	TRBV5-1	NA	TGCGCCAGCAGCCAAGAAGGGATTAGCTCCTACAATGAGCAGTTCTTC	CASSQEGISSYNEQFF